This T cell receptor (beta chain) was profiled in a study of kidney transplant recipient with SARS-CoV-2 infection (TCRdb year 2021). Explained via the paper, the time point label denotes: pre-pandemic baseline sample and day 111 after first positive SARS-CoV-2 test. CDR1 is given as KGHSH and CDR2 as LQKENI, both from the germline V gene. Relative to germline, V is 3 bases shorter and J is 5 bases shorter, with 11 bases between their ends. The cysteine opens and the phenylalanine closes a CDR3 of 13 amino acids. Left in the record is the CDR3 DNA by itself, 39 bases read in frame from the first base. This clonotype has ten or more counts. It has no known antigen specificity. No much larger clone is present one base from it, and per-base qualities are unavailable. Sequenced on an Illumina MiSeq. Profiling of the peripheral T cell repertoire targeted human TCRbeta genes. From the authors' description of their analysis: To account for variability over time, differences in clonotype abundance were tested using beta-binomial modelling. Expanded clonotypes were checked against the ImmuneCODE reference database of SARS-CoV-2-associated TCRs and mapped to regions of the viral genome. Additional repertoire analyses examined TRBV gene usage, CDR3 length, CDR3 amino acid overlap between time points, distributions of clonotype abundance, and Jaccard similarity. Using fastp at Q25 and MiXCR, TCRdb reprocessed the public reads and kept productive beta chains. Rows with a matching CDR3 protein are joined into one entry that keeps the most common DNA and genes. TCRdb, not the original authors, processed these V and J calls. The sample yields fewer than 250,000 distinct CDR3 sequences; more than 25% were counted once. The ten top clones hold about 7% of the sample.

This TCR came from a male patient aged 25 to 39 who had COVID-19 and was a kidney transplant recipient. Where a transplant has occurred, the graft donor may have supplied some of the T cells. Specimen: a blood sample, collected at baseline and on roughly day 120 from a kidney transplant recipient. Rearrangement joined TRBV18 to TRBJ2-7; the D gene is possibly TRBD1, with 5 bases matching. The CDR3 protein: CASSPQAQDEQYF. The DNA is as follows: TGTGCCAGCTCACCGCAGGCACAGGACGAGCAGTACTTC.